This T cell receptor beta chain was obtained from a study of cytomegalovirus exposure and HLA in healthy donors. Germline CDR1 and CDR2: GTSNPN and SVGIG (reference sequence). V lost 8 bases to trimming and J lost 5 bases; unmatched junction nucleotides: 6. The CDR3 covers 12 residues. Primers for the PCR totalled 60 Vbeta and 13 Jbeta. Only in-frame clones appear in the TCRdb table, and some are missing; sequencing was by immunoSEQ multiplex PCR. The data show about 120,000 clones, approximately 80% seen once. This sequence originates from a man aged 45 to 65 in good health and CMV-seropositive. This chain links TRBV30 with TRBJ1-1, with 9 bases matching TRBD1. The sequenced sample was PBMCs. CDR3 in amino acids: CARGQGGTEAFF. The CDR3, as DNA: TGTGCCAGGGGACAGGGAGGGACTGAAGCTTTCTTT.